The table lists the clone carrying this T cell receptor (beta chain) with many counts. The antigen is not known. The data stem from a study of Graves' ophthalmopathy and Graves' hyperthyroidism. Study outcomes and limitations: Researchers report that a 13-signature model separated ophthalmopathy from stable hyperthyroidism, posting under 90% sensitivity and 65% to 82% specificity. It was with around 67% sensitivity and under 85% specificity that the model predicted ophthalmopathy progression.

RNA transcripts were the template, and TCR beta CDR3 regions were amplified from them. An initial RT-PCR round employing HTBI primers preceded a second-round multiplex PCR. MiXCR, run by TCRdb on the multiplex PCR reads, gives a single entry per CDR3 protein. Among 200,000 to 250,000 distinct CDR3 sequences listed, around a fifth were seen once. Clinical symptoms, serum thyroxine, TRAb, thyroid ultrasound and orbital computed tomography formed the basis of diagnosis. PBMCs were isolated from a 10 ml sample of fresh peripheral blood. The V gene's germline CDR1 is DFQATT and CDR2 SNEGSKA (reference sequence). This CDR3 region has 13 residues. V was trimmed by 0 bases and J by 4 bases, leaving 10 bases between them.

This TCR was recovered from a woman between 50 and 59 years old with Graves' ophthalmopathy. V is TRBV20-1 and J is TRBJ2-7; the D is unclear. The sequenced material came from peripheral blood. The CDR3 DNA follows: TGCAGTGCTAGAGATAGGTACTTTTACGAGCAGTACTTC. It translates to CSARDRYFYEQYF.